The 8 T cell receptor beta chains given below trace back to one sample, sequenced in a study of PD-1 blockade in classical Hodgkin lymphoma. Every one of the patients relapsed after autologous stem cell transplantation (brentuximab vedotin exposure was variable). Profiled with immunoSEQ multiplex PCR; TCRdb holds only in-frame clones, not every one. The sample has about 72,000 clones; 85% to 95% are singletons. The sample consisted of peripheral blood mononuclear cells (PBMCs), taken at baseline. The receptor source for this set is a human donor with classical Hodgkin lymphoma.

CDR3 DNA sequence: TGTGCCAGCAGCCAAGAACTTTTGGTAATGAACACCGGGGAGCTGTTTTTT. The encoded protein is CASSQELLVMNTGELFF. This chain connects TRBV14 to TRBJ2-2; no clear D. Germline lookup yields CDR1 SGHDN and CDR2 FVKESK. This CDR3 comprises 17 residues. Deletions cut 0 bases from V and 1 base from J, with 12 bases between.

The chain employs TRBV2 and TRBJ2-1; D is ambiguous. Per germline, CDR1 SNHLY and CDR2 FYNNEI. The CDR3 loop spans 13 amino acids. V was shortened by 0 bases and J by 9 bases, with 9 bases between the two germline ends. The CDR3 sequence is CASSEAGSPEQFF. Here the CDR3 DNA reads TGTGCCAGCAGTGAAGCTGGGTCCCCTGAGCAGTTCTTC.

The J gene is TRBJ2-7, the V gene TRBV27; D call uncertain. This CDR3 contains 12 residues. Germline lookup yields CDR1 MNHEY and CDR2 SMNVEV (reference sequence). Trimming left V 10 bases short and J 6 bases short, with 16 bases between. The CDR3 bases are TGTGCCACCCGATGGGCAGGTGGCGAGCAGTACTTC. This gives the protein CATRWAGGEQYF.

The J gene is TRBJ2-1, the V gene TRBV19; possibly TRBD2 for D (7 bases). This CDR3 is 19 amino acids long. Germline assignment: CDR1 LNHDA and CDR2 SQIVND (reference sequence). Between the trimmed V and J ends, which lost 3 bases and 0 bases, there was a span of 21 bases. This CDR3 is CASSMGGGSLSASYNEQFF. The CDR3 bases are TGTGCCAGTAGTATGGGAGGGGGGTCACTTTCCGCCTCCTACAATGAGCAGTTCTTC.

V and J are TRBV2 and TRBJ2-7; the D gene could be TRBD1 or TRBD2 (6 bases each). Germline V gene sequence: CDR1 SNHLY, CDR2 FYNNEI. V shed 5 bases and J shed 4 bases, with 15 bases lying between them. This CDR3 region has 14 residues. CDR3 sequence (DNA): TGTGCCAGCAGTTCATGGGGGGCGCGGTACGAGCAGTACTTC. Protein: CASSSWGARYEQYF.

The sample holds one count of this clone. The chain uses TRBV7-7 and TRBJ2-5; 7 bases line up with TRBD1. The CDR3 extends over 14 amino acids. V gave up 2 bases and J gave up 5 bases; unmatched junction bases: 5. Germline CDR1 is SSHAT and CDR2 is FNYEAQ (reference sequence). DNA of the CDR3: TGTGCCAGCAGCTTAACAGGGGTCGGGGAGACCCAGTACTTC. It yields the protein CASSLTGVGETQYF.

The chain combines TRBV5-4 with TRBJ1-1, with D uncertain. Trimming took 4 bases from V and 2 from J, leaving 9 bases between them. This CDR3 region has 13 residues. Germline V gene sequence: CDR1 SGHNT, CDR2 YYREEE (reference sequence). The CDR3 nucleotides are TGTGCCAGCAGCCCAGCTGACAACACTGAAGCTTTCTTT. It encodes CASSPADNTEAFF.

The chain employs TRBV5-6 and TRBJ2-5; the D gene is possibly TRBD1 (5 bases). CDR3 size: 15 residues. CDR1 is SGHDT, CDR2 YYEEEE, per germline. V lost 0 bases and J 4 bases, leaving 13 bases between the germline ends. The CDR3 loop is CASSLGGRTSETQYF. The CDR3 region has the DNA TGTGCCAGCAGCTTGGGGGGCAGGACATCAGAGACCCAGTACTTC.